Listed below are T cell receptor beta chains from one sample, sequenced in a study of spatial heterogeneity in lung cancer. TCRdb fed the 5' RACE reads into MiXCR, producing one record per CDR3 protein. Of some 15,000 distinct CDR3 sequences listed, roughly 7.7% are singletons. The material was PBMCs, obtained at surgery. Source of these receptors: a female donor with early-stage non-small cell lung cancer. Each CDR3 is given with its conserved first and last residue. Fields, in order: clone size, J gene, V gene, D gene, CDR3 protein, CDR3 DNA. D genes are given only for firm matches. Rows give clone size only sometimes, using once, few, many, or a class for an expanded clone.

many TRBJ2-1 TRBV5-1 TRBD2 CASSLPSAGSYNEQFF TGCGCCAGCAGCCTACCTTCAGCGGGAAGCTACAATGAGCAGTTCTTC
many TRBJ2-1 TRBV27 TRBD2 CASSSGTSGRNEQFF TGTGCCAGCAGTTCCGGGACTAGCGGGAGAAATGAGCAGTTCTTC
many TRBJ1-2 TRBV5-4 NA CASSLGFGGYGYTF TGTGCCAGCAGCTTGGGATTCGGGGGTTATGGCTACACCTTC
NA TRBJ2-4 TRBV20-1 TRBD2 CSARDRPSGRTKNIQYF TGCAGTGCTAGAGATCGGCCTAGCGGGAGAACCAAAAACATTCAGTACTTC
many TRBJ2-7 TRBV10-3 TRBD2 CAVPRGGNEQYF TGTGCCGTCCCGCGCGGGGGGAACGAGCAGTACTTC
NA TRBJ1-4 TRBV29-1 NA CSALDATNEKLFF TGCAGCGCCCTAGATGCAACTAATGAAAAACTGTTTTTT
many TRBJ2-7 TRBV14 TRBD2 CASSPEAGGRYEQYF TGTGCCAGCAGCCCTGAAGCGGGAGGGCGCTACGAGCAGTACTTC
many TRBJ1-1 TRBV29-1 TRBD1 CSVFPGGMNTEAFF TGCAGCGTTTTCCCAGGGGGGATGAACACTGAAGCTTTCTTT
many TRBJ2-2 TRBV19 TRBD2 CASKDRGGYTEELFF TGTGCCAGTAAAGACCGGGGGGGTTACACCGAGGAGCTGTTTTTT
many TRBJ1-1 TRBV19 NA CASTIAGMNTEAFF TGTGCCAGTACCATCGCCGGGATGAACACTGAAGCTTTCTTT
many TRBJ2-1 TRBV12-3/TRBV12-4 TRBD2 CASSFELAANNEQFF TGTGCCAGCAGTTTCGAGCTAGCGGCGAACAATGAGCAGTTCTTC
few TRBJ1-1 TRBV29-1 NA CSVFGQIAEAFF TGCAGCGTCTTCGGACAGATCGCTGAAGCTTTCTTT
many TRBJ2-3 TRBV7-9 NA CASSLEGSDTQYF TGTGCCAGCAGCTTAGAAGGCTCAGATACGCAGTATTTT
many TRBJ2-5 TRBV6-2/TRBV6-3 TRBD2 CASSYGGSSGGQETQYF TGTGCCAGCAGTTACGGAGGTTCTAGCGGGGGACAAGAGACCCAGTACTTC
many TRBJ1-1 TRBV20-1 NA CSARGTGNTEAFF TGCAGTGCTAGAGGGACGGGGAACACTGAAGCTTTCTTT
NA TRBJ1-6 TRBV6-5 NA CASSYDVSSSYNSPLHF TGTGCCAGCAGTTACGACGTCTCGAGCTCCTATAATTCACCCCTCCACTTT
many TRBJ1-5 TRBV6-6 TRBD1 CASSYPGTGLYSNQPQHF TGTGCCAGCAGTTACCCCGGGACAGGACTTTATAGCAATCAGCCCCAGCATTTT
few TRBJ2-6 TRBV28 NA CASNAGANVLTF TGTGCCAGTAACGCTGGGGCCAACGTCCTGACTTTC
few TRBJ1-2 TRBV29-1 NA CSVDRDNYGYTF TGCAGCGTTGACAGAGATAACTATGGCTACACCTTC
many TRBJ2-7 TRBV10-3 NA CAISESTNEQYF TGTGCCATCAGTGAGTCGACGAACGAGCAGTACTTC
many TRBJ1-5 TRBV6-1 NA CASSEYWGEVGSNQPQHF TGTGCCAGCAGTGAATATTGGGGAGAGGTAGGGAGCAATCAGCCCCAGCATTTT
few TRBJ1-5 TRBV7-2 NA CASSLTHSNQPQHF TGTGCCAGCAGCTTAACCCATAGCAATCAGCCCCAGCATTTT
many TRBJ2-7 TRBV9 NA CASSRLYEQYF TGTGCCAGCAGCCGGTTATACGAGCAGTACTTC
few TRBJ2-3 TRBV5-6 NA CASSLWGGDTQYF TGTGCCAGCAGCTTGTGGGGAGGAGATACGCAGTATTTT
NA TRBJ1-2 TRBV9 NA CASSVSGAPYGYTF TGTGCCAGCAGCGTATCAGGGGCACCTTATGGCTACACCTTC
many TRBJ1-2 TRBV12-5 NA CASGPGRIYGYTF TGTGCTAGTGGCCCTGGACGGATCTATGGCTACACCTTC
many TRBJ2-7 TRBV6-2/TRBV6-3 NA CASSPTGRKSYEQYF TGTGCCAGCAGTCCCACGGGGCGGAAGTCCTACGAGCAGTACTTC
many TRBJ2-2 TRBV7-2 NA CASSTPPTGELFF TGTGCCAGCAGCACCCCCCCGACCGGGGAGCTGTTTTTT
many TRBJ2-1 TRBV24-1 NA CATSASNNEQFF TGTGCCACCAGCGCTTCGAACAATGAGCAGTTCTTC
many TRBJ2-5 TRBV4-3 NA CASSPRHLETQYF TGCGCCAGCAGCCCCCGACACCTGGAGACCCAGTACTTC
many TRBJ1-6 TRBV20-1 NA CSARRGVQGRNSPLHF TGCAGTGCTAGGAGGGGGGTACAGGGAAGAAATTCACCCCTCCACTTT
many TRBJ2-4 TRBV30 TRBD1 CAWRPTGDGKNIQYF TGTGCCTGGAGACCGACAGGGGACGGCAAAAACATTCAGTACTTC
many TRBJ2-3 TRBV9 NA CASSVGPLTDTQYF TGTGCCAGCAGCGTAGGGCCTCTCACAGATACGCAGTATTTT
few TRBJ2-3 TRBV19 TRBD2 CASKRASGYSTDTQYF TGTGCCAGTAAGCGGGCTAGCGGCTATTCCACAGATACGCAGTATTTT